This T cell receptor (beta chain) came from a study of a mutant IDH1 vaccine in newly diagnosed glioma. The data were produced by immunoSEQ multiplex PCR, yet TCRdb's version contains in-frame clones alone and is incomplete. The repertoire holds around 70,000 clones, 84% seen once, with roughly 12% in the top ten. This clone was found a few times. Its target is unknown. Indicated time point: week 35, safety follow-up. In the vaccine, a single dose held 300 ug of the mutant IDH1 20-mer peptide, along with topical imiquimod. Material: PBMCs, obtained from a glioma patient whose treatment included an IDH1 peptide vaccine. The TCR originated in a man aged 18 to 30 with glioma.

In nucleotides, the CDR3 is TGCAGCTCCAGGGGCCAGGCTAACACCGGGGAGCTGTTTTTT. Translated, it gives CSSRGQANTGELFF. V and J are TRBV29-1 and TRBJ2-2; tentative D call: TRBD1 (6 bases). V dropped 8 bases and J dropped 2 bases, with 15 bases sitting between them. The CDR3 length is 14 residues. Germline lookup yields CDR1 SQVTM and CDR2 ANQGSEA.